This T cell receptor (beta chain) emerged from a study of CXCR3-negative and CXCR3-positive naive CD8 T cells. Findings of the study overall: The TRB CDR3s that CXCR3-positive naive cells carried were more hydrophobic than those of CXCR3-negative naive cells. Cryopreserved PBMCs had partly decreased CXCR3 expression; fresh PBMCs were used in most assays. TCR interaction strength was inferred from TRB CDR3 physicochemistry, as CD5 matched across naive subsets.

As to this clonotype: Its cognate antigen is unknown.

CDR3 size: 12 residues. Germline V lookup: CDR1 SGHVS, CDR2 FNYEAQ. Via 5' RACE with UMI labels, TRB cDNA libraries were prepared. TCRdb reprocessed the 5' RACE reads, keeping one entry per CDR3 protein, no DNA. The sample has fewer than 140,000 distinct CDR3 sequences; the top ten hold more than 0.3%. The receptor comes from a human donor in good health. Some clones in this sample may be carry-over from other donors' samples. Sequencing was done on a sample of naive CXCR3+ CD8+ T cells from blood. The subset is: CD45RO-CCR7+CD27+CD95- naive CD8+ T cells expressing CXCR3 (TNR3+). The chain combines TRBV7-6 with TRBJ1-1. The CDR3 reads CASSSGDDRAFF.